The sequence of this T cell receptor beta chain was determined in a study of T cells after yellow fever vaccination. Across the whole study: Those fractions that held only low numbers of cells were prepared using the SMART-Seq v4 Ultra Low Input RNA kit.

Per the germline V gene, CDR1 is LGHNA and CDR2 is YSLEER. The germline V and J ends were trimmed by 3 bases and 3 bases, with 17 bases remaining between them. This CDR3 comprises 16 residues. TCRdb independently ran MiXCR on the 5' RACE reads; one entry per CDR3 protein. The sample contains approximately 610,000 distinct CDR3 sequences, roughly 17% of which appear only once. Findings of the study overall: Contaminating bulk clonotypes could be abundant in FACS-sorted repertoires.

This clonotype has only a few counts. Its antigen is not identified. The clonotype comes from a man between 18 and 29 years old who received the YFV17D yellow fever vaccine. This chain joins TRBV4-3 and TRBJ1-2; possible D gene TRBD1, 5 bases. The sample was PBMCs, taken 5 to 6 days after the first yellow fever vaccination. The CDR3 DNA follows: TGCGCCAGCAGCCACGGGGGGTTACAGGAACACTATGGCTACACCTTC. Encoded protein: CASSHGGLQEHYGYTF.